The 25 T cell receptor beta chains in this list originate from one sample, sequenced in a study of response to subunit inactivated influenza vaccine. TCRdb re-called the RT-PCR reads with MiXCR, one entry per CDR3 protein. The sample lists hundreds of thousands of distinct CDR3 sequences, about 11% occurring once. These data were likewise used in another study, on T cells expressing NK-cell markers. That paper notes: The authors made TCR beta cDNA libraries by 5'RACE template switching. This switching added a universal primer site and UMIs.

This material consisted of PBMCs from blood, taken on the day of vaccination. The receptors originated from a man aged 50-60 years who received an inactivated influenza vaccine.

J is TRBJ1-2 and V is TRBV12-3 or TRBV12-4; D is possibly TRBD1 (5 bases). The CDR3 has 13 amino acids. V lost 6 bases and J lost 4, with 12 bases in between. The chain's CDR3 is CASSPDTVYGYTF. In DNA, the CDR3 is TGTGCCAGCAGCCCGGACACCGTCTATGGCTACACCTTC.

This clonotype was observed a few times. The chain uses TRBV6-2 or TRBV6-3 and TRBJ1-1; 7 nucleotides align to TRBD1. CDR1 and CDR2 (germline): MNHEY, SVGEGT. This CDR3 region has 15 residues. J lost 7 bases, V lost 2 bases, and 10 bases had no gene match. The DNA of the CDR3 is TGTGCCAGCAGTTACCTAGGACAGGCGGTTCGTGAAGCTTTCTTT. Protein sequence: CASSYLGQAVREAFF.

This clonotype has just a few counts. The DNA for the CDR3 is TGTGCCAGCAGCCGGTCAAAGGGGTACCAAGAGACCCAGTACTTC. Its protein is CASSRSKGYQETQYF. V is TRBV7-8 and J is TRBJ2-5, with D possibly being TRBD1 (5 bases). V was trimmed by 5 bases and J by 0 bases, leaving 13 bases between them. This CDR3 spans 15 amino acids. Germline CDR1 is SGHVS and CDR2 is FQNEAQ.

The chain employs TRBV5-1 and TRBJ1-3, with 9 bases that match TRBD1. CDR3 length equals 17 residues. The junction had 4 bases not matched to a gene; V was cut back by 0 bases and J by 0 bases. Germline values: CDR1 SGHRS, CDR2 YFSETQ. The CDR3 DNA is TGCGCCAGCAGCTTGGAAGGGACAGGGAACTCTGGAAACACCATATATTTT. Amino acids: CASSLEGTGNSGNTIYF.

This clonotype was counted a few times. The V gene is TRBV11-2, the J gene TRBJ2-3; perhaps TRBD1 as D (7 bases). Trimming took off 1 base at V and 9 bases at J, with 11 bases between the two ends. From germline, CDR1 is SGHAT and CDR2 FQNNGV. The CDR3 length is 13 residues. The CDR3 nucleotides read TGTGCCAGCAGCTTAGCAGGGGGGCCAACGCAGTATTTT. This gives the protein CASSLAGGPTQYF. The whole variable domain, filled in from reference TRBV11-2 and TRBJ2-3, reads EAGVAQSPRYKIIEKRQSVAFWCNPISGHATLYWYQQILGQGPKLLIQFQNNGVVDDSQLPKDRFSAERLKGVDSTLKIQPAKLEDSAVYLCASSLAGGPTQYFGPGTRLTVL.

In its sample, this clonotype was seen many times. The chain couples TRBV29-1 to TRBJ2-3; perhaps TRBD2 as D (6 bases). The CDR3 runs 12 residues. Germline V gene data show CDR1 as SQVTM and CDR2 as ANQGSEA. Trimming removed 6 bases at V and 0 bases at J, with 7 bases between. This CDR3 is CSVGTSTDTQYF. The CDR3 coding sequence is TGCAGCGTCGGGACTAGCACAGATACGCAGTATTTT.

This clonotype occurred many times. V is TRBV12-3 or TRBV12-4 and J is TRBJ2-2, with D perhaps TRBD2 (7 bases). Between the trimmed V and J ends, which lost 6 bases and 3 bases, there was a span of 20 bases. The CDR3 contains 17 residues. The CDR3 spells CASRPPTGGPYTGELFF. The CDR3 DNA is TGTGCCAGCAGACCTCCGACGGGGGGCCCATACACCGGGGAGCTGTTTTTT.

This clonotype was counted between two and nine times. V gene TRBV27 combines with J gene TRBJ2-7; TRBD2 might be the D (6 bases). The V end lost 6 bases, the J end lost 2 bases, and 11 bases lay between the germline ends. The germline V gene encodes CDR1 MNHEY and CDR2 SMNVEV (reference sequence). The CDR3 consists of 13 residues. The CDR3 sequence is CASSKTRAYEQYF. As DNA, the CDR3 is TGTGCCAGCAGCAAGACTAGAGCCTACGAGCAGTACTTC.

The CDR3 region is CSVGGNEQFF. In DNA form, the CDR3 reads TGCAGCGTTGGGGGGAATGAGCAGTTCTTC. The chain combines TRBV29-1 with TRBJ2-1, with D perhaps given as TRBD1 or TRBD2 (5 bases each). Trimming left V 4 bases short and J 7 bases short, with 5 bases between. Germline V gives CDR1 SQVTM, CDR2 ANQGSEA. CDR3 length: 10 residues.

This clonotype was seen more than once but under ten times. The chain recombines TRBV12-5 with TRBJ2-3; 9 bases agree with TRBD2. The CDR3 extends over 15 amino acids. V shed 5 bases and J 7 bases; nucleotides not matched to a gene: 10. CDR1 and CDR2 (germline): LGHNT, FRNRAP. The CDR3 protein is CASGPTGAGGNTQYF. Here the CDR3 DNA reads TGTGCTAGTGGTCCAACAGGGGCGGGGGGGAATACGCAGTATTTT. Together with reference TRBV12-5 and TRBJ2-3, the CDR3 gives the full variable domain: DARVTQTPRHKVTEMGQEVTMRCQPILGHNTVFWYRQTMMQGLELLAYFRNRAPLDDSGMPKDRFSAEMPDATLATLKIQPSEPRDSAVYFCASGPTGAGGNTQYFGPGTRLTVL.

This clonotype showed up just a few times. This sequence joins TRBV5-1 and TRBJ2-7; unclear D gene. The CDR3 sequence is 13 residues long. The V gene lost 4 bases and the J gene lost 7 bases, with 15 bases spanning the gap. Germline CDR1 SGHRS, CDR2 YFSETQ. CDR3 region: CASSTDASFEQYF. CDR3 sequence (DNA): TGCGCCAGCAGCACGGACGCCTCTTTTGAGCAGTACTTC.

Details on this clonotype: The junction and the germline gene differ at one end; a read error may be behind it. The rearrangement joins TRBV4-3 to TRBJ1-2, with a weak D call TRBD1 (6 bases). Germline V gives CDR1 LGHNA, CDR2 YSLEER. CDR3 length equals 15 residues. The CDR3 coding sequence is TGCGCCAGCAGCCAAGATTGGACAGAGAACTTTGGCTACACCTTC. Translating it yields CASSQDWTENFGYTF.

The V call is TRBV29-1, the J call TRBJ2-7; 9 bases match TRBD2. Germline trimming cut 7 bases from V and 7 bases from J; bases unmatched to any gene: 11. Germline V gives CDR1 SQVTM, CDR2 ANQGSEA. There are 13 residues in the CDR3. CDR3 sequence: CSATTSGVREQYF. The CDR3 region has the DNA TGCAGCGCAACGACTAGCGGAGTACGAGAGCAGTACTTC.

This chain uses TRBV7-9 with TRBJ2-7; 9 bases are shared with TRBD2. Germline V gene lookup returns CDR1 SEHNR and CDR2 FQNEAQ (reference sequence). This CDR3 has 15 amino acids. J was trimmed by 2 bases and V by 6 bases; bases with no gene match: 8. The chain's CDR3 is CASSSRLAVAYEQYF. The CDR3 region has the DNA TGTGCCAGCAGTTCTAGACTAGCGGTCGCCTACGAGCAGTACTTC.

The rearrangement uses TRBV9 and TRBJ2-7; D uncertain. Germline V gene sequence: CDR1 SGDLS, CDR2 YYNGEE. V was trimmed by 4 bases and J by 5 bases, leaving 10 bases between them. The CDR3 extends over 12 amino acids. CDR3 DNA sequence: TGTGCCAGCAGCCCCCATCCTCACGAGCAGTACTTC. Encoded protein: CASSPHPHEQYF. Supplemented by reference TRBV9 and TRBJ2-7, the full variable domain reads DSGVTQTPKHLITATGQRVTLRCSPRSGDLSVYWYQQSLDQGLQFLIQYYNGEERAKGNILERFSAQQFPDLHSELNLSSLELGDSALYFCASSPHPHEQYFGPGTRLTVT.

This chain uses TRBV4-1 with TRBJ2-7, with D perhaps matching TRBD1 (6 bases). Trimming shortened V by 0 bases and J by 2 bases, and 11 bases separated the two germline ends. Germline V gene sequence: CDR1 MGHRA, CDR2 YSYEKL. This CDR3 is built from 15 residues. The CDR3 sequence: CASSQDRGSPYEQYF. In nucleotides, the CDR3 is TGCGCCAGCAGCCAAGATAGGGGGAGCCCCTACGAGCAGTACTTC.

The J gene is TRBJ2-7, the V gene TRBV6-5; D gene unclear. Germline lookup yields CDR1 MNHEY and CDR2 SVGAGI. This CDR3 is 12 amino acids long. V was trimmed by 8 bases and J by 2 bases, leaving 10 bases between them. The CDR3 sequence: CASGKSPYEQYF. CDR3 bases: TGTGCCAGCGGAAAATCTCCCTACGAGCAGTACTTC.

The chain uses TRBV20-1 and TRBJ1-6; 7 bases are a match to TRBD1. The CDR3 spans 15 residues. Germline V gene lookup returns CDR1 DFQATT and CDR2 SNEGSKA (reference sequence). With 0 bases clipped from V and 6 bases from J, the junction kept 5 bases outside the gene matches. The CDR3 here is CSARELGQSNSPLHF. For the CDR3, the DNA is TGCAGTGCTAGAGAGTTGGGACAGAGTAATTCACCCCTCCACTTT.

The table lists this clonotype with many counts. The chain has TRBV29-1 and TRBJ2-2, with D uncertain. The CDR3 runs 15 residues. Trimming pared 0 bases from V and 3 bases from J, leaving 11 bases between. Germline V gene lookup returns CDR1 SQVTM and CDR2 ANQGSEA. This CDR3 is CSVEDGVGYTGELFF. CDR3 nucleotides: TGCAGCGTTGAAGATGGGGTCGGGTACACCGGGGAGCTGTTTTTT.

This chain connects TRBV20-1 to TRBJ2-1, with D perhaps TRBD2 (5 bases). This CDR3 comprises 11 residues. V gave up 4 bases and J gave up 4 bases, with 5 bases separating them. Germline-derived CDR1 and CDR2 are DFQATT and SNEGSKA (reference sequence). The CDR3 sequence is CSATGYNEQFF. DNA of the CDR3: TGCAGTGCTACGGGGTACAATGAGCAGTTCTTC.

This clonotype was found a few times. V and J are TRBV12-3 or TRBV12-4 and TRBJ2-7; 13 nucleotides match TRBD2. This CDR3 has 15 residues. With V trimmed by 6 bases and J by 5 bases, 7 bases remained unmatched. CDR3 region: CASRPGLAGTHEQYF. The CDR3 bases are TGTGCCAGCAGGCCGGGACTAGCGGGGACCCACGAGCAGTACTTC.

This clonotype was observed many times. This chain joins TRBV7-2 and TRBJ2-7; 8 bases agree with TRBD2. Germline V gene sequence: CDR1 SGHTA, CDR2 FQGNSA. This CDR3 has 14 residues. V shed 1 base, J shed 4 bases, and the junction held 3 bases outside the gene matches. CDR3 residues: CASSLGRGAYEQYF. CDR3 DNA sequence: TGTGCCAGCAGCTTAGGGCGGGGGGCTTACGAGCAGTACTTC.

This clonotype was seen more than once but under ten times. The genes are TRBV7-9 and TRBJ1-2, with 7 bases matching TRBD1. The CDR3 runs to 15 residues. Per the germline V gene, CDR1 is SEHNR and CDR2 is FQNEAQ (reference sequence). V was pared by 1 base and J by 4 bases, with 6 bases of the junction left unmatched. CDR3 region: CASSLGQGIPYGYTF. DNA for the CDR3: TGTGCCAGCAGCTTAGGACAGGGAATACCCTATGGCTACACCTTC.

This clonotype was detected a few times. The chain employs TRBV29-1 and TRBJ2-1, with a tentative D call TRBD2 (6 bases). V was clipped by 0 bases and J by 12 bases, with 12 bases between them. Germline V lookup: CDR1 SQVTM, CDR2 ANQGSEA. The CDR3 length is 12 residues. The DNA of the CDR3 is TGCAGCGTTGAAGATTCGGGGGTTCGGCAGTTCTTC. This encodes CSVEDSGVRQFF.

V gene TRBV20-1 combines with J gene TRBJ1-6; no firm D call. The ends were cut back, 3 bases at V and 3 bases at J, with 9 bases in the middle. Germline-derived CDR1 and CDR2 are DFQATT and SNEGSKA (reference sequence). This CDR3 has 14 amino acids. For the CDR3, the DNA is TGCAGTGCTAGTCGCGGAGGCTATAATTCACCCCTCCACTTT. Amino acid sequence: CSASRGGYNSPLHF.